These T cell receptor beta chains were read from a single sample in a study of blood T cells in healthy people across ages. A single record per CDR3 protein comes from TCRdb applying MiXCR to the 5' RACE reads. Among around 1,800,000 distinct CDR3 sequences listed, 35% to 50% were seen once. The material sequenced was blood. All receptors come from a human donor in good health. Both conserved end residues are part of each CDR3. D genes are given only for firm matches. The size of a clone is reported for some rows only, either as once, few or many, or as a class for expanded clones.

>TRBV7-2|.|TRBJ1-2|.
CASSPLSGETGNYGYTF
TGTGCCAGCAGCCCACTTAGTGGGGAGACGGGGAACTATGGCTACACCTTC
>TRBV5-1|TRBD1|TRBJ2-1|few
CASSPEGQDNEQFF
TGCGCCAGCAGTCCCGAGGGACAGGACAATGAGCAGTTCTTC
>TRBV20-1|.|TRBJ2-4|.
CSARGQQGSLFRAKNIQYF
TGCAGTGCTAGAGGTCAACAGGGATCGCTGTTCCGGGCCAAAAACATTCAGTACTTC
>TRBV20-1|.|TRBJ2-1|few
CSATGTGVSWDGQFF
TGCAGTGCCACGGGGACGGGGGTTTCATGGGATGGGCAGTTCTTC
>TRBV29-1|.|TRBJ1-2|many
CSARTGTNYGYTF
TGCAGTGCTAGAACCGGGACAAACTATGGCTACACCTTC
>TRBV20-1|.|TRBJ2-7|few
CSASSDPDRVEQYF
TGCAGTGCTTCCTCCGACCCTGATCGGGTCGAGCAGTACTTC
>TRBV20-1|TRBD2|TRBJ2-3|few
CSARLGLARRDTQYF
TGCAGTGCTAGACTGGGACTAGCGCGTAGAGATACGCAGTATTTT
>TRBV20-1|.|TRBJ1-5|.
CSASGHTNQPQHF
TGCAGTGCTAGTGGGCATACGAATCAGCCCCAGCATTTT
>TRBV5-1|.|TRBJ2-6|few
CASSLQNSGANVLTF
TGCGCCAGCAGCTTACAGAACTCTGGGGCCAACGTCCTGACTTTC
>TRBV9|.|TRBJ1-2|.
CASSGFRIQGSTF
TGTGCCAGCAGCGGGTTCAGAATACAGGGAAGCACCTTC
>TRBV4-2|TRBD2|TRBJ2-5|few
CASSQDYNSGGIQETQYF
TGTGCCAGCAGCCAAGATTATAATAGCGGGGGGATACAAGAGACCCAGTACTTC
>TRBV3-1|TRBD2|TRBJ2-5|.
CASSHPLAVQETQYF
TGTGCCAGCAGCCACCCACTAGCGGTCCAAGAGACCCAGTACTTC
>TRBV24-1|TRBD1|TRBJ1-2|.
CATSDSGTAGHGGYTF
TGTGCCACCAGTGATTCCGGGACAGCCGGGCACGGTGGCTACACCTTC
>TRBV28|TRBD1|TRBJ2-7|.
CASSMGGDRGLEQYF
TGTGCCAGCAGTATGGGGGGGGACAGGGGACTCGAGCAGTACTTC
>TRBV7-2|.|TRBJ1-2|few
CASSFEQNNYGYTF
TGTGCCAGCAGCTTTGAACAGAACAACTATGGCTACACCTTC
>TRBV6-2/TRBV6-3|.|TRBJ1-2|few
CASNLQGYYGYTF
TGTGCCAGCAACCTACAGGGCTACTATGGCTACACCTTC
>TRBV7-2|.|TRBJ1-2|few
CASSFIKITNYGYTF
TGTGCCAGCAGCTTTATCAAGATAACTAACTATGGCTACACCTTC
>TRBV29-1|TRBD1|TRBJ2-7|once
CSVAQGGASYEQYF
TGCAGCGTTGCACAGGGGGGCGCCTCCTACGAGCAGTACTTC
>TRBV20-1|TRBD2|TRBJ2-4|.
CSASSGGPSGTYVQYF
TGCAGTGCTAGTTCCGGTGGGCCTAGCGGAACCTACGTGCAGTACTTC
>TRBV6-6|TRBD1|TRBJ2-1|.
CASRGDRGLDEQFF
TGTGCCAGCAGGGGGGACAGGGGGCTGGATGAGCAGTTCTTC
>TRBV27|.|TRBJ2-1|few
CASKRGELSEQFF
TGTGCCAGCAAAAGGGGGGAGTTGAGTGAGCAGTTCTTC
>TRBV28|.|TRBJ2-5|.
CASSFLPRGETQYF
TGTGCCAGCAGTTTCCTTCCCCGGGGGGAGACCCAGTACTTC
>TRBV7-2|.|TRBJ2-7|.
CASSLEDTTYEQYF
TGTGCCAGCAGCTTAGAAGATACCACCTACGAGCAGTACTTC
>TRBV5-1|.|TRBJ2-6|.
CASSEGPPVDGANVLTF
TGCGCCAGCAGCGAGGGACCGCCGGTGGATGGGGCCAACGTCCTGACTTTC
>TRBV27|.|TRBJ2-5|.
CASLSPEEETQYF
TGTGCCAGCTTATCCCCCGAGGAAGAGACCCAGTACTTC
>TRBV7-9|.|TRBJ2-7|.
CASSPASAEEQYF
TGTGCCAGCAGCCCGGCCTCGGCTGAAGAGCAGTACTTC
>TRBV5-1|.|TRBJ2-1|.
CASSFTGVHHNEQFF
TGCGCCAGCAGCTTCACAGGAGTACACCACAATGAGCAGTTCTTC
>TRBV29-1|TRBD1|TRBJ2-3|.
CSVVQGAMGDTQYF
TGCAGCGTTGTACAGGGGGCTATGGGAGATACGCAGTATTTT
>TRBV4-1|.|TRBJ1-6|once
CASSHDIRGSPLHF
TGCGCCAGCAGCCATGATATTCGGGGCTCACCCCTCCACTTT
>TRBV11-2|.|TRBJ1-6|many
CASSLEGWRGDSPLHF
TGTGCCAGCAGCTTAGAAGGGTGGAGAGGGGATTCACCCCTCCACTTT
>TRBV29-1|.|TRBJ2-7|many
CSVIRMLGPNREQYF
TGCAGCGTGATACGTATGCTGGGCCCTAACCGTGAGCAGTACTTC
>TRBV7-8|TRBD1|TRBJ1-1|.
CASSLNPAGGTEAFF
TGTGCCAGCAGCTTAAACCCGGCAGGGGGAACTGAAGCTTTCTTT
>TRBV19|TRBD2|TRBJ2-2|.
CASSTGRGTGELFF
TGTGCCAGTAGTACGGGGAGGGGCACCGGGGAGCTGTTTTTT
>TRBV12-3/TRBV12-4|.|TRBJ1-2|few
CASSGHLYGYTF
TGTGCCAGCAGCGGACATCTCTATGGCTACACCTTC
>TRBV4-3|.|TRBJ2-7|.
CASSQEATGVPYEQYF
TGCGCCAGCAGCCAAGAGGCTACAGGCGTACCCTACGAGCAGTACTTC
>TRBV5-1|TRBD1|TRBJ1-1|.
CASSMTGVGTEAFF
TGCGCCAGCAGCATGACAGGGGTAGGCACTGAAGCTTTCTTT
>TRBV6-2/TRBV6-3|.|TRBJ2-2|.
CASSYIQGHTGELFF
TGTGCCAGCAGTTACATACAGGGTCACACCGGGGAGCTGTTTTTT
>TRBV11-2|TRBD1|TRBJ1-6|few
CASSPTGKGGSPLHF
TGTGCCAGCAGTCCGACAGGGAAGGGTGGTTCACCCCTCCACTTT
>TRBV5-1|.|TRBJ1-1|.
CASKLAVGTEAFF
TGCGCCAGCAAACTCGCGGTGGGGACTGAAGCTTTCTTT
>TRBV7-2|.|TRBJ2-1|.
CASSYQMRSSYNEQFF
TGTGCCAGCAGTTATCAAATGAGGAGCTCCTACAATGAGCAGTTCTTC
>TRBV20-1|TRBD1|TRBJ1-2|few
CSAGPDREVDYGYTF
TGCAGTGCCGGTCCTGACAGGGAGGTGGACTATGGCTACACCTTC
>TRBV20-1|TRBD2|TRBJ2-3|.
CSASVVSGGVKWDTQYF
TGCAGTGCTAGCGTGGTTAGCGGGGGGGTTAAGTGGGATACGCAGTATTTT
>TRBV19|.|TRBJ2-7|.
CASSHGTVYEQYF
TGTGCCAGTAGTCATGGAACAGTCTACGAGCAGTACTTC
>TRBV6-2/TRBV6-3|.|TRBJ2-1|.
CASSSLAFLGQYNEQFF
TGTGCCAGCAGTTCTTTAGCCTTTTTAGGACAGTACAATGAGCAGTTCTTC
>TRBV20-1|.|TRBJ1-1|few
CSAADDPLQAFF
TGCAGTGCTGCGGACGACCCTCTGCAAGCTTTCTTT
>TRBV10-3|.|TRBJ2-5|.
CAISEDRNQETQYF
TGTGCCATCAGTGAGGACAGGAACCAAGAGACCCAGTACTTC
>TRBV6-2/TRBV6-3|TRBD1|TRBJ2-7|.
CASINSRTGPSYEQYF
TGTGCCAGCATCAACTCCAGGACAGGTCCCTCCTACGAGCAGTACTTC
>TRBV28|.|TRBJ2-3|few
CASSLRGGPTSDTQYF
TGTGCCAGCAGTTTAAGGGGGGGCCCTACGTCAGATACGCAGTATTTT
>TRBV7-2|.|TRBJ2-1|.
CASILTEGGNEQFF
TGTGCCAGCATCCTGACGGAGGGGGGAAATGAGCAGTTCTTC
>TRBV6-5|.|TRBJ2-7|few
CASSPSVAGYEQYF
TGTGCCAGCAGTCCTTCAGTCGCAGGCTACGAGCAGTACTTC
>TRBV6-2/TRBV6-3|TRBD2|TRBJ2-1|.
CASSYFRTGGRNEQFF
TGTGCCAGCAGTTATTTTCGAACGGGGGGGAGAAATGAGCAGTTCTTC
>TRBV7-9|.|TRBJ2-5|few
CASSLGSELGEQYF
TGTGCCAGCAGCTTAGGTTCTGAGTTGGGGGAGCAGTACTTC
>TRBV6-5|.|TRBJ2-1|.
CASSYSGQRGEQFF
TGTGCCAGCAGTTACTCAGGGCAGAGGGGCGAGCAGTTCTTC
>TRBV20-1|.|TRBJ1-2|few
CSARDTGETGAYGYTF
TGCAGTGCTAGAGATACGGGGGAGACTGGAGCGTATGGCTACACCTTC
>TRBV5-1|.|TRBJ2-3|few
CASSFRDLSTDTQYF
TGCGCCAGCAGCTTCCGGGACCTTAGCACAGATACGCAGTATTTT
>TRBV7-3|.|TRBJ1-1|.
CASSLQGRVTEAFF
TGTGCCAGCAGCTTACAGGGTAGGGTTACTGAAGCTTTCTTT
>TRBV7-8|.|TRBJ2-7|few
CASSLRILPYEQYF
TGTGCCAGCAGCTTACGAATTCTGCCCTACGAGCAGTACTTC
>TRBV28|.|TRBJ2-7|few
CASSLLVGWYEQYF
TGTGCCAGCAGTTTATTGGTGGGGTGGTACGAGCAGTACTTC
>TRBV6-5|TRBD1|TRBJ1-5|.
CASSYTDRDPDGNQPQHF
TGTGCCAGCAGTTACACAGACAGGGACCCCGATGGCAATCAGCCCCAGCATTTT